The 27 T cell receptor beta chains given below trace back to one sample, sequenced in a study of blood T cell repertoires in COVID-19. The data were produced by immunoSEQ multiplex PCR, yet TCRdb's version contains in-frame clones alone and is incomplete. The sample records approximately 230,000 clones, about 91% being singletons. Specimen: peripheral blood. The receptors come from a man aged 80 or over with acute or convalescent COVID-19.

CDR3: CASSERTRNTEAFF. The CDR3 nucleotides read TGTGCCAGCAGTGAGAGGACACGAAACACTGAAGCTTTCTTT. The chain employs TRBV25-1 and TRBJ1-1, with D possibly TRBD1 on 5 matching bases. CDR3 size: 14 residues. Trimming left V 3 bases short and J 2 bases short, with 10 bases between. Per germline, CDR1 MGHDK and CDR2 SYGVNS.

This chain uses TRBV19 with TRBJ1-2; no reliable D call. Germline V gene sequence: CDR1 LNHDA, CDR2 SQIVND (reference sequence). This CDR3 is built from 12 residues. V lost 6 bases, J lost 7 bases, and 12 bases lay in between. In DNA form, the CDR3 reads TGTGCCAGTAGGCAGGCTCCCCGTGGCTACACCTTC. Translated, it gives CASRQAPRGYTF.

This rearrangement joins TRBV3-1 (or the pseudogene TRBV3-2) to TRBJ1-4; D is possibly TRBD1 (5 bases). The CDR3 is 15 amino acids. V was trimmed by 3 bases and J by 8 bases, leaving 16 bases between them. The germline CDR1 and CDR2 sequences are LGHDT and YNNKEL (reference sequence). The CDR3 sequence: CASSHGGGGWEKLFF. CDR3 nucleotides: TGTGCCAGCAGCCACGGCGGCGGGGGTTGGGAAAAACTGTTTTTT.

The CDR3 sequence: CASSLVAGPGEKLFF. DNA for the CDR3: TGTGCCAGCAGCTTAGTTGCGGGACCGGGTGAAAAACTGTTTTTT. This chain joins TRBV7-2 and TRBJ1-4; weak D call: TRBD1 (5 bases). Trimming left V 1 base short and J 7 bases short, with 13 bases between. The CDR3 is made up of 15 amino acids. Germline CDR1 is SGHTA and CDR2 is FQGNSA.

Details on this clone: The same CDR3 can be traced to other DNA sequences in this sample. The rearrangement joins TRBV28 to TRBJ2-7; D not certain. Trimming removed 4 bases at V and 5 bases at J, with 12 bases between. This CDR3 has 13 amino acids. Germline-derived CDR1 and CDR2 are MDHEN and SYDVKM. Here the CDR3 reads CASSSGGVHEQYF. The CDR3 nucleotides read TGTGCCAGCAGTTCGGGTGGCGTCCACGAGCAGTACTTC. Full variable domain (rest looked up from reference TRBV28 and TRBJ2-7): DVKVTQSSRYLVKRTGEKVFLECVQDMDHENMFWYRQDPGLGLRLIYFSYDVKMKEKGDIPEGYSVSREKKERFSLILESASTNQTSMYLCASSSGGVHEQYFGPGTRLTVT.

The chain links TRBV10-3 to TRBJ2-3; D not resolved. V lost 4 bases to trimming and J lost 1 base, with 6 bases between them. In germline, CDR1 is ENHRY, CDR2 SYGVKD. The CDR3 is made up of 13 amino acids. Here the CDR3 reads CAISGHGTDTQYF. CDR3 nucleotides: TGTGCCATCAGTGGACATGGCACAGATACGCAGTATTTT.

V and J are TRBV11-2 and TRBJ2-2; 10 bases fit TRBD1. The V gene end was trimmed by 2 bases and the J gene end by 6 bases; junction bases not matched to a gene: 9. Germline CDR1 and CDR2: SGHAT and FQNNGV. The length of the CDR3 is 17 residues. This CDR3 is CASSLKRTGGRAGELFF. In DNA, the CDR3 is TGTGCCAGCAGCTTAAAACGGACAGGGGGTAGAGCCGGGGAGCTGTTTTTT.

This clone was found a few times. As DNA, the CDR3 is TGCAGCGTTGTGTTAGAGACAGACCTGTATGGCTACACCTTC. Residues: CSVVLETDLYGYTF. The chain uses TRBV29-1 and TRBJ1-2, with D possibly being TRBD1 (5 bases). Trimming took off 4 bases at V and 5 bases at J, with 17 bases between the two ends. Per germline, CDR1 SQVTM and CDR2 ANQGSEA. There are 14 residues in the CDR3.

This chain joins TRBV5-4 and TRBJ2-7; 10 positions agree with TRBD1. Germline loops: CDR1 SGHNT, CDR2 YYREEE (reference sequence). The CDR3 runs 13 residues. Unmatched junction bases numbered 7, after V lost 8 bases and J lost 5 bases. This CDR3 is CASCRDRGDEQYF. In DNA, the CDR3 is TGTGCCAGTTGCCGGGACAGGGGTGACGAGCAGTACTTC. Combining the CDR3 with reference TRBV5-4 and TRBJ2-7 gives the whole variable domain ETGVTQSPTHLIKTRGQQVTLRCSSQSGHNTVSWYQQALGQGPQFIFQYYREEENGRGNFPPRFSGLQFPNYSSELNVNALELDDSALYLCASCRDRGDEQYFGPGTRLTVT.

This chain joins TRBV6-6 and TRBJ2-7; possibly TRBD2 for D (7 bases). The CDR3 has 14 residues. Trimming removed 7 bases from V and 6 bases from J, with 19 bases in between. Germline CDR1 reads MNHNY; CDR2 reads SVGAGI (reference sequence). The CDR3 coding sequence is TGTGCCAGCAACTACGCGGGGGCGGCCTCCGAGCAGTACTTC. Its protein is CASNYAGAASEQYF.

The CDR3 nucleotides are TGTGCCAGCAGTGAAGCAGGGTGGACTGAAGCTTTCTTT. Amino acids: CASSEAGWTEAFF. The chain links TRBV25-1 to TRBJ1-1, with D perhaps matching TRBD1 (5 bases). The CDR3 is made up of 13 amino acids. Deletions cut 2 bases from V and 5 bases from J, with 9 bases between. Germline-derived CDR1 and CDR2 are MGHDK and SYGVNS.

The chain uses TRBV18 and TRBJ2-3, with 11 bases lining up with TRBD2. In germline, CDR1 is KGHSH, CDR2 LQKENI. The CDR3 extends over 19 amino acids. The V gene end was trimmed by 6 bases and the J gene end by 5 bases; junction bases not matched to a gene: 19. CDR3 protein: CASSSLASGRPRSGDTQYF. In DNA form, the CDR3 reads TGTGCCAGCTCGTCTCTGGCTAGCGGGAGGCCCAGGTCGGGAGATACGCAGTATTTT.

The chain couples TRBV18 to TRBJ2-7; no clear D. The germline V and J ends were trimmed by 4 bases and 4 bases, with 5 bases remaining between them. Per germline, CDR1 KGHSH and CDR2 LQKENI. This CDR3 region has 11 residues. The CDR3 nucleotides are TGTGCCAGCTCACAAGCATACGAGCAGTACTTC. Translating gives CASSQAYEQYF.

The chain joins TRBV5-1 to TRBJ2-2, with TRBD1 identical over 8 bases. The CDR3 is 17 residues long. V shed 2 bases and J 1 base; nucleotides not matched to a gene: 7. CDR1 and CDR2 (germline): SGHRS, YFSETQ. The chain's CDR3 is CASSFKTGALNTGELFF. DNA of the CDR3: TGCGCCAGCAGCTTCAAGACAGGGGCCCTGAACACCGGGGAGCTGTTTTTT.

The genes are TRBV6-2 or TRBV6-3 and TRBJ1-1, with 10 bases aligning to TRBD1. The CDR3 has 16 amino acids. The trim removed 4 bases at V and 4 bases at J, leaving 9 bases unmatched. Germline V gene sequence: CDR1 MNHEY, CDR2 SVGEGT. DNA for the CDR3: TGTGCCAGCAGTTCGTACCCGGGACAGGGGAGCACTGAAGCTTTCTTT. Its translation: CASSSYPGQGSTEAFF.

The V gene is TRBV19, the J gene TRBJ1-1, with TRBD1 matching over 10 bases. Germline CDR1 is LNHDA and CDR2 is SQIVND (reference sequence). The length of the CDR3 is 15 residues. V was clipped by 7 bases and J by 4 bases; unmatched bases: 9. CDR3 sequence (DNA): TGTGCCAGTACCCGGGACAGGGGTATGGCCACTGAAGCTTTCTTT. Translation gives CASTRDRGMATEAFF.

This clone was detected only a few times. The chain carries TRBV5-1 and TRBJ2-2, with 14 bases lining up with TRBD2. Losses at the gene ends were 4 bases for V and 6 bases for J; bases not matched to a gene: 17. Germline V lookup: CDR1 SGHRS, CDR2 YFSETQ. CDR3 length: 20 amino acids. DNA of the CDR3: TGCGCCAGCAGCCCCGGACTAGCGGGGGGCCTCAAAGGGATCCCCGGGGAGCTGTTTTTT. This codes for CASSPGLAGGLKGIPGELFF.

This sequence joins TRBV11-1 and TRBJ2-1, with D perhaps matching TRBD1 (6 bases). CDR3 length: 15 residues. Germline V gives CDR1 SGHAT, CDR2 FQDESV (reference sequence). Trimming took 1 base from V and 6 from J, leaving 13 bases between them. The DNA for the CDR3 is TGTGCCAGCAGCTTAGAGGGACACAACCTCAATGAGCAGTTCTTC. This sequence encodes CASSLEGHNLNEQFF.

As regards this clone: Other nucleotide sequences from this sample produce the same CDR3. The rearrangement uses TRBV28 and TRBJ2-5; 7 nucleotides match TRBD2. The CDR3 covers 14 residues. Germline V gene data show CDR1 as MDHEN and CDR2 as SYDVKM. The trim removed 2 bases at V and 5 bases at J, leaving 5 bases unmatched. The CDR3 coding sequence is TGTGCCAGCAGTTTAGCGGGAGTCCTGGAGACCCAGTACTTC. Encoded protein: CASSLAGVLETQYF.

This clone was observed a few times. The V call is TRBV15, the J call TRBJ2-5, with D perhaps TRBD2 (6 bases). CDR1 and CDR2 (germline): LNHNV, YYDKDF (reference sequence). The V gene lost 0 bases and the J gene lost 4 bases, with 12 bases spanning the gap. CDR3 length equals 15 residues. Here the CDR3 reads CATSRDSGGIETQYF. The CDR3 nucleotides are TGTGCCACCAGCAGAGATAGTGGAGGGATAGAGACCCAGTACTTC.

The chain has TRBV20-1 and TRBJ1-1; TRBD1 is a possible D gene (5 bases). From germline, CDR1 is DFQATT and CDR2 SNEGSKA (reference sequence). The CDR3 spans 11 residues. V gave up 3 bases and J gave up 10 bases, with 12 bases separating them. CDR3: CSARGGLGAFF. In DNA, the CDR3 is TGCAGTGCTAGGGGGGGATTGGGAGCTTTCTTT.

Concerning this clone: This CDR3 is also generated by other DNA sequences in the sample. The chain has TRBV6-5 and TRBJ2-5; D gene ambiguous. Germline V gene lookup returns CDR1 MNHEY and CDR2 SVGAGI. The germline V and J ends were trimmed by 0 bases and 2 bases, with 7 bases remaining between them. CDR3 size: 14 residues. The CDR3 here is CASSYSGGQETQYF. In nucleotides, the CDR3 is TGTGCCAGCAGTTACTCAGGCGGACAAGAGACCCAGTACTTC.

On this clone itself: A read error may account for a junction end that differs from germline. V gene TRBV7-7 combines with J gene TRBJ2-5; 11 nucleotides align to TRBD2. Germline CDR1 is SSHAT and CDR2 is FNYEAQ (reference sequence). The CDR3 totals 14 residues. The CDR3 protein is CASSSGTSGQTQYF. The CDR3 nucleotides read TGTGCTAGCAGTTCCGGGACTAGCGGCCAGACCCAGTACTTC.

The V gene is TRBV13, the J gene TRBJ2-4, with a possible D match to TRBD2 (5 bases). CDR1 is PRHDT and CDR2 is FYEKMQ in the germline V gene (reference sequence). There are 15 residues in the CDR3. V was clipped by 5 bases and J by 2 bases, with 13 bases between them. CDR3 residues: CASSGRRLTKNIQYF. The CDR3 bases are TGTGCCAGCAGCGGGAGACGGCTGACCAAAAACATTCAGTACTTC.

The V call is TRBV19, the J call TRBJ1-1, with 7 bases that match TRBD1. CDR3 length equals 14 residues. With 7 bases clipped from V and 5 bases from J, the junction kept 10 bases outside the gene matches. Per the germline V gene, CDR1 is LNHDA and CDR2 is SQIVND (reference sequence). The CDR3 nucleotides read TGTGCCAGTAATTCTATTTCGACAGGGACTGAAGCTTTCTTT. Translated, it gives CASNSISTGTEAFF.

This clone has only a few counts. The chain combines TRBV5-1 with TRBJ2-3, with 8 bases aligning to TRBD1. The ends lost 4 bases at V and 3 bases at J; junction bases unmatched: 7. CDR1 SGHRS and CDR2 YFSETQ come from the germline V gene. The CDR3 extends over 15 amino acids. The DNA of the CDR3 is TGCGCCAGCAGCAAGACGGACAGGGAAACAGATACGCAGTATTTT. This sequence encodes CASSKTDRETDTQYF.

The rearrangement uses TRBV19 and TRBJ2-3; the D is unclear. Trimming removed 4 bases from V and 0 bases from J, with 8 bases in between. The germline gives CDR1 LNHDA, CDR2 SQIVND (reference sequence). The CDR3 sequence is 14 residues long. The CDR3 sequence is CASSKSISTDTQYF. The CDR3 nucleotides read TGTGCCAGTAGTAAAAGCATTAGCACAGATACGCAGTATTTT.